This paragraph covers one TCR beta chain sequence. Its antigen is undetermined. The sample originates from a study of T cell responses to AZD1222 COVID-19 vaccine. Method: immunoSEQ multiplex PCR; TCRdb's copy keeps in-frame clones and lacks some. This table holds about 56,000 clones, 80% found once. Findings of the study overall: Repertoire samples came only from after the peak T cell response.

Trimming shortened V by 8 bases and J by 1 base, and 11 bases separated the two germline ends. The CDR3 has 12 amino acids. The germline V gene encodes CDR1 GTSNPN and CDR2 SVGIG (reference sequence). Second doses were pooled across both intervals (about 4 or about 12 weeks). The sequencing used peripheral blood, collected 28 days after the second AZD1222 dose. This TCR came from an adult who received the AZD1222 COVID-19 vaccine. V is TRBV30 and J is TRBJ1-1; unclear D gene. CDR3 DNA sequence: TGTGCCCGCGGGAATTCGAACACTGAAGCTTTCTTT. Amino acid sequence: CARGNSNTEAFF.